These T cell receptor beta chains were read from a single sample in a study of blood T cell repertoires in COVID-19. Method: immunoSEQ multiplex PCR; TCRdb's copy keeps in-frame clones and lacks some. The sample has approximately 69,000 clones; about 82% are singletons. Specimen: peripheral blood. These receptor sequences come from an older woman with acute or convalescent COVID-19. The CDR3 runs from the conserved cysteine through the conserved F or W. The D gene is left open where the match is weak. A row's size may be missing; if present it is once, few, many or a size class.

j_gene: TRBJ1-3
abundance: -
d_gene: -
v_gene: TRBV6-5
CDR3nt: TGTGCCAGCAGTACCACGGAGGCAGTTGGAAACACCATATATTTT
CDR3aa: CASSTTEAVGNTIYF

j_gene: TRBJ2-3
abundance: once
d_gene: TRBD2
v_gene: TRBV29-1
CDR3nt: TGCAGCGGGCAGGGACTAGCGGAGAATGGGATTTCAGATACGCAGTATTTT
CDR3aa: CSGQGLAENGISDTQYF

j_gene: TRBJ1-2
abundance: once
d_gene: TRBD1
v_gene: TRBV19
CDR3nt: TGTGCCAGTAGTATAGTCAATCCGGGACAGGATGGCTACACCTTC
CDR3aa: CASSIVNPGQDGYTF

j_gene: TRBJ2-7
abundance: -
d_gene: TRBD1
v_gene: TRBV5-1
CDR3nt: TGCGCCAGCAGCCCCCGGGACAGGGGTTTGGACGAGCAGTACTTC
CDR3aa: CASSPRDRGLDEQYF

j_gene: TRBJ2-7
abundance: -
d_gene: TRBD1
v_gene: TRBV27
CDR3nt: TGTGCCAGCAGGTCGCTCCGGACAGGGGGCGTCTACGAGCAGTACTTC
CDR3aa: CASRSLRTGGVYEQYF

j_gene: TRBJ1-2
abundance: -
d_gene: TRBD1
v_gene: TRBV6-4
CDR3nt: TGTGCCAGCAGTGACCAGGGGGCCGGTGGCTACACCTTC
CDR3aa: CASSDQGAGGYTF

j_gene: TRBJ1-1
abundance: once
d_gene: -
v_gene: TRBV7-6
CDR3nt: TGTGCCAGCAGCATTACCGGGACATCGAACACTGAAGCTTTCTTT
CDR3aa: CASSITGTSNTEAFF

j_gene: TRBJ2-5
abundance: -
d_gene: -
v_gene: TRBV9
CDR3nt: TGTGCCAGCAGCGTGAACAGTCTCCAAGAGACCCAGTACTTC
CDR3aa: CASSVNSLQETQYF

j_gene: TRBJ2-5
abundance: few
d_gene: -
v_gene: TRBV5-1
CDR3nt: TGCGCCAGCAGCTTGGGCCCCTCAGGCAGGGAGACCCAGTACTTC
CDR3aa: CASSLGPSGRETQYF

j_gene: TRBJ1-6
abundance: -
d_gene: -
v_gene: TRBV4-1
CDR3nt: TGCGCCAGCAGCCAAGGGGCCAGGGTCTATAATTCACCCCTCCACTTT
CDR3aa: CASSQGARVYNSPLHF

j_gene: TRBJ2-1
abundance: -
d_gene: TRBD2
v_gene: TRBV27
CDR3nt: TGTGCCAGCAGTTCTACTAGCGGGAGGGGCAATGAGCAGTTCTTC
CDR3aa: CASSSTSGRGNEQFF

j_gene: TRBJ1-4
abundance: -
d_gene: -
v_gene: TRBV7-3
CDR3nt: TGTGCCAGCAGCTCGTCGGGTGCCCTTGGGGAAAAACTGTTTTTT
CDR3aa: CASSSSGALGEKLFF

j_gene: TRBJ2-2
abundance: -
d_gene: -
v_gene: TRBV5-1
CDR3nt: TGCGCCAACAGGGCCAGAACGTCCACCGGGGAGCTGTTTTTT
CDR3aa: CANRARTSTGELFF

j_gene: TRBJ1-1
abundance: -
d_gene: -
v_gene: TRBV5-4
CDR3nt: TGTGCCAGCAGCCCTCCCGACAGAATGAACACTGAAGCTTTCTTT
CDR3aa: CASSPPDRMNTEAFF

j_gene: TRBJ2-7
abundance: few
d_gene: -
v_gene: TRBV7-2
CDR3nt: TGTGCCAGCAGCTTAGTGAGAGTGAACGAGCAGTACTTC
CDR3aa: CASSLVRVNEQYF

j_gene: TRBJ2-3
abundance: -
d_gene: TRBD2
v_gene: TRBV18
CDR3nt: TGTGCCAGCTCCTCCCAGAGCGGGAGTGGTACAGATACGCAGTATTTT
CDR3aa: CASSSQSGSGTDTQYF

j_gene: TRBJ2-1
abundance: -
d_gene: TRBD2
v_gene: TRBV18
CDR3nt: TGTGCCAGCTCACCACCAGCAGGGGGACTAGCGGGAGTTCGCTACAATGAGCAGTTCTTC
CDR3aa: CASSPPAGGLAGVRYNEQFF

j_gene: TRBJ1-3
abundance: -
d_gene: -
v_gene: TRBV19
CDR3nt: TGTGCCAGTAGTGGACAAGAAGGGCGGAACACCATATATTTT
CDR3aa: CASSGQEGRNTIYF

j_gene: TRBJ2-5
abundance: -
d_gene: TRBD2
v_gene: TRBV7-8
CDR3nt: TGTGCCAGCAGTAAAGCGGGAGGGGTACAAGAGACCCAGTACTTC
CDR3aa: CASSKAGGVQETQYF

j_gene: TRBJ1-1
abundance: medium-sized
d_gene: -
v_gene: TRBV28
CDR3nt: TGTGCCAGCAGTTTGGTAGGGGGTAGGACTGAAGCTTTCTTT
CDR3aa: CASSLVGGRTEAFF

j_gene: TRBJ2-2
abundance: -
d_gene: -
v_gene: TRBV29-1
CDR3nt: TGCAGCGTTGATCACAGCCTCACCGGGGAGCTGTTTTTT
CDR3aa: CSVDHSLTGELFF

j_gene: TRBJ1-5
abundance: -
d_gene: -
v_gene: TRBV28
CDR3nt: TGTGCCAGCAGCACTGTTCGGGGAAGCAATCAGCCCCAGCATTTT
CDR3aa: CASSTVRGSNQPQHF

j_gene: TRBJ2-7
abundance: few
d_gene: TRBD1
v_gene: TRBV6-1
CDR3nt: TGTGCCAGCAGTGACACTTCCGGGACAGGGTCCGAGCAGTACTTC
CDR3aa: CASSDTSGTGSEQYF

j_gene: TRBJ1-6
abundance: -
d_gene: -
v_gene: TRBV5-1
CDR3nt: TGCGCCAGCAGCTTGGGAGACAGCGATTCACCCCTCCACTTT
CDR3aa: CASSLGDSDSPLHF

j_gene: TRBJ2-6
abundance: -
d_gene: TRBD2
v_gene: TRBV18
CDR3nt: TGTGCCAGCTCACCACTGGAGGGCGGGGGAACTGGGGCCAACGTCCTGACTTTC
CDR3aa: CASSPLEGGGTGANVLTF

j_gene: TRBJ1-1
abundance: -
d_gene: TRBD1
v_gene: TRBV6-5
CDR3nt: TGTGCCAGCAGTTGGGACAGCATGAACACTGAAGCTTTCTTT
CDR3aa: CASSWDSMNTEAFF

j_gene: TRBJ2-7
abundance: -
d_gene: TRBD2
v_gene: TRBV7-2
CDR3nt: TGTGCCAGCAGCTTACAGCGGGGGGGCCGCGAGCAGTACTTC
CDR3aa: CASSLQRGGREQYF

j_gene: TRBJ2-3
abundance: -
d_gene: TRBD2
v_gene: TRBV6-2/TRBV6-3
CDR3nt: TGTGCCAGCAGTCCCGTCGGTTGGCGGGGGGACACAGATACGCAGTATTTT
CDR3aa: CASSPVGWRGDTDTQYF

j_gene: TRBJ2-7
abundance: -
d_gene: TRBD2
v_gene: TRBV30
CDR3nt: TGTGCCTGGGGACTAGCGGGGAGATCGTACGAGCAGTACTTC
CDR3aa: CAWGLAGRSYEQYF